The clone carrying this T cell receptor (beta chain) has more than one count but fewer than ten. Germline and junction disagree at one end, which may indicate a read error. This sample is drawn from a study of CD8+ T cells in alopecia areata. The CDR3 has 11 residues. CDR1 MGHDK and CDR2 SYGVNS come from the germline V gene. RNA extraction and reverse transcription yielded cDNA as sequencing template. Here immunoSEQ multiplex PCR was the method, and the copy in TCRdb shows in-frame clones only, minus some. In the table there are hundreds of thousands of clones, roughly two thirds of which are singletons.

The chain joins TRBV25-1 to TRBJ2-5; a weak D match, TRBD1 (5 bases). This clonotype was obtained from a human donor with alopecia areata. Sequences were derived from CD4+ T cells sorted from blood, sampled at week 0. The CDR3 region has the DNA TGTGCCAGCCGTGATCAGGGTCCCCAGTACTTC. Its protein product is CASRDQGPQYF.